This T cell receptor (beta chain) is from a study of OX40 agonist ivuxolimab in advanced cancers. The study's findings and limits: CD8+ T cells showed, on average, more clonal expansion than CD4+ cells.

As concerns this clone: The target antigen is unknown. Mismatch with germline at one junction end may stem from a read error.

CDR3 length equals 15 residues. CDR1 is SGHNT and CDR2 is YYREEE in the germline V gene (reference sequence). Sequencing used immunoSEQ multiplex PCR; TCRdb keeps in-frame clones, though not all of them. This repertoire shows tens of thousands of clones, 70% to 90% found once; its top ten account for around 2%. The sample was CD4+ or CD8+ T cells sorted from blood, taken in a trial of the OX40 agonist ivuxolimab. The chain joins TRBV5-4 to TRBJ2-1; perhaps TRBD1 as D (6 bases). The receptor's source is an adult with an advanced solid tumor such as melanoma, head and neck, liver or kidney cancer. The CDR3 loop is CTSSPADSLYNEQFF. The DNA for the CDR3 is TGTACCAGCAGCCCCGCGGACAGTTTGTACAATGAGCAGTTCTTC.